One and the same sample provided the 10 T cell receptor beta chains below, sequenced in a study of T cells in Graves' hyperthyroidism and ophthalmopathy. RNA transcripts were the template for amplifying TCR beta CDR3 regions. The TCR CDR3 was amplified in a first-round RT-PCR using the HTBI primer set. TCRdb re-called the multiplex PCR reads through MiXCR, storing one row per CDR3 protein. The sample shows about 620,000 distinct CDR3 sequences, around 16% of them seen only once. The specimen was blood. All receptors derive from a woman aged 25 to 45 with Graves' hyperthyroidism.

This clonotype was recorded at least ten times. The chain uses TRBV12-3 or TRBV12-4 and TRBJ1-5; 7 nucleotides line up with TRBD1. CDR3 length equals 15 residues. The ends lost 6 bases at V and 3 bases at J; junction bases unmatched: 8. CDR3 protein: CASRMGGQLNQPQHF. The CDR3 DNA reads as TGTGCCAGCAGGATGGGGGGACAGCTCAATCAGCCCCAGCATTTT.

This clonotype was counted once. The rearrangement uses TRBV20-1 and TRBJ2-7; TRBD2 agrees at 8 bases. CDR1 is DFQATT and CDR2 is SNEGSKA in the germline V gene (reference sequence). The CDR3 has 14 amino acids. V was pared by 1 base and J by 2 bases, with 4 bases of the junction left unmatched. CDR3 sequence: CSARASGSTYEQYF. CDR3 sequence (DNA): TGCAGTGCTAGAGCTAGCGGGTCTACCTACGAGCAGTACTTC.

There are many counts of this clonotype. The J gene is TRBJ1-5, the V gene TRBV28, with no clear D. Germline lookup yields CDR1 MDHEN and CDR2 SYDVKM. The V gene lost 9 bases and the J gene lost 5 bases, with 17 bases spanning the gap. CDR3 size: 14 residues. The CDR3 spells CASTTLPSDQPQHF. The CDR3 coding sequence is TGTGCCAGTACCACACTACCCTCAGATCAGCCCCAGCATTTT.

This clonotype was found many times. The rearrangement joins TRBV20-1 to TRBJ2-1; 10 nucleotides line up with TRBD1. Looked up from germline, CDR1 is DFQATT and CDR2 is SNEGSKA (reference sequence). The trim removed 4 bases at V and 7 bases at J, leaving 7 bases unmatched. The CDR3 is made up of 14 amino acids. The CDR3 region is CSATRQGAGNEQFF. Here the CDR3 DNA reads TGCAGTGCTACCAGACAGGGGGCGGGAAATGAGCAGTTCTTC.

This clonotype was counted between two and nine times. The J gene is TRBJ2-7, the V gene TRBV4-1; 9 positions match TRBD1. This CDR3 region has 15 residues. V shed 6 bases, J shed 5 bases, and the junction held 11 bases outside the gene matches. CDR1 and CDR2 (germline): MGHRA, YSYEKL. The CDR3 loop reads CASRRTGTGIDEQYF. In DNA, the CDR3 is TGCGCCAGCAGACGGACCGGGACAGGGATAGACGAGCAGTACTTC.

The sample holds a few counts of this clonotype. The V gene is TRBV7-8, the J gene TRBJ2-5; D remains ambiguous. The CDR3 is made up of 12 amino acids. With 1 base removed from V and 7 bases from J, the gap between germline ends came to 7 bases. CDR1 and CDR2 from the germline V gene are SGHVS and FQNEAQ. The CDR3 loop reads CASSLDTRTQYF. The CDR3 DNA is TGTGCCAGCAGCTTAGATACAAGGACCCAGTACTTC.

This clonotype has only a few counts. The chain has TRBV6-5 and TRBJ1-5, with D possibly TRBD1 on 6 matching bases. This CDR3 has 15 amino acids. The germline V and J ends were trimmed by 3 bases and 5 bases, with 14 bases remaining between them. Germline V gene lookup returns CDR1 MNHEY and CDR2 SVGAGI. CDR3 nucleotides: TGTGCCAGCAGTTATTCTGAGGACAGTGATCAGCCCCAGCATTTT. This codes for CASSYSEDSDQPQHF.

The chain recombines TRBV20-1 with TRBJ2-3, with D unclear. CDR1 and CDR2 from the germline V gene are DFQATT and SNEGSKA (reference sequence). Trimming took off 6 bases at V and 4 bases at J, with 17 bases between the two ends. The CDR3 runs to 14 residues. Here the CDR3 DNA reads TGCAGTGCAGTTTATCCATACGGGTCAGATACGCAGTATTTT. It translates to CSAVYPYGSDTQYF.

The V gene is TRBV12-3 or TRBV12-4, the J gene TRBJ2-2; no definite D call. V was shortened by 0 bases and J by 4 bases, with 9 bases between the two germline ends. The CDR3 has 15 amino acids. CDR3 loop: CASSLAPSATGELFF. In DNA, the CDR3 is TGTGCCAGCAGTTTAGCCCCATCGGCCACCGGGGAGCTGTTTTTT.

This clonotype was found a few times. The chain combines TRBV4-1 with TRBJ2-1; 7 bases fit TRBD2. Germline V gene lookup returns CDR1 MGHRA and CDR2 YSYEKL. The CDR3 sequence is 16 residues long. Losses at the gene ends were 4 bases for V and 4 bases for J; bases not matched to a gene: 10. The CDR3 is CASSLIGTGGYNEQFF. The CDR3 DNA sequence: TGCGCCAGCAGCCTTATAGGAACGGGAGGATACAATGAGCAGTTCTTC.